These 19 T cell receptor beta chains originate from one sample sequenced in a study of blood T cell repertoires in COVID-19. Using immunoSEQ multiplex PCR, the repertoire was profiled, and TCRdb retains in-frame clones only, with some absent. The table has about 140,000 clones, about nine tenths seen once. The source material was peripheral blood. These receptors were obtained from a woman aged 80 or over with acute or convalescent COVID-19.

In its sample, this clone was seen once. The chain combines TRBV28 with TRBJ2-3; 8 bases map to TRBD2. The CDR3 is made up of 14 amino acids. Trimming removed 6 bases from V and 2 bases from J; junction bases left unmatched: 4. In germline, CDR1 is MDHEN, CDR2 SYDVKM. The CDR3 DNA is TGTGCCAGCAGAACTAGCGGATCCACAGATACGCAGTATTTT. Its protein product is CASRTSGSTDTQYF.

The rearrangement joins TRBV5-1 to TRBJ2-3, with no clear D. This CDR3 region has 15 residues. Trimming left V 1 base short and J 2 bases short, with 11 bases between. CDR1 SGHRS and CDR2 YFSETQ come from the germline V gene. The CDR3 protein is CASSLSPTFTDTQYF. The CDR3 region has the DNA TGCGCCAGCAGCTTGAGTCCGACATTCACAGATACGCAGTATTTT. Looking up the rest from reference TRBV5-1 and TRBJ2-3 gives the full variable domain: KAGVTQTPRYLIKTRGQQVTLSCSPISGHRSVSWYQQTPGQGLQFLFEYFSETQRNKGNFPGRFSGRQFSNSRSEMNVSTLELGDSALYLCASSLSPTFTDTQYFGPGTRLTVL.

The CDR3 loop reads CASSYGGGSRIEQFF. The CDR3 nucleotides read TGTGCCAGCAGCTATGGCGGCGGGTCTCGGATTGAGCAGTTCTTC. This chain joins TRBV5-6 and TRBJ2-1; D is possibly TRBD2 (5 bases). The CDR3 is 15 amino acids. Per the germline V gene, CDR1 is SGHDT and CDR2 is YYEEEE. Trimming left V 3 bases short and J 9 bases short, with 19 bases between.

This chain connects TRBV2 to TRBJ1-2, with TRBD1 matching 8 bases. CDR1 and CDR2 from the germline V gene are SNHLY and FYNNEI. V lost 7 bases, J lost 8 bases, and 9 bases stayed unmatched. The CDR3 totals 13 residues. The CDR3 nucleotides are TGTGCCAGCACTCAACAGGGGGAAAGCGGCTACACCTTC. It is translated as CASTQQGESGYTF. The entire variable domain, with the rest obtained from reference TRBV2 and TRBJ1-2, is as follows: EPEVTQTPSHQVTQMGQEVILRCVPISNHLYFYWYRQILGQKVEFLVSFYNNEISEKSEIFDDQFSVERPDGSNFTLKIRSTKLEDSAMYFCASTQQGESGYTFGSGTRLTVV.

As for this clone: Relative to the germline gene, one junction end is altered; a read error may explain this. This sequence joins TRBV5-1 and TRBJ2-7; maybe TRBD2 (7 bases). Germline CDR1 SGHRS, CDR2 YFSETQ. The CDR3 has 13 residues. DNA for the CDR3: TGCGCCAGCAGCTTGGCCTCCGGGGGGCAAAGGGACTTC. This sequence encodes CASSLASGGQRDF.

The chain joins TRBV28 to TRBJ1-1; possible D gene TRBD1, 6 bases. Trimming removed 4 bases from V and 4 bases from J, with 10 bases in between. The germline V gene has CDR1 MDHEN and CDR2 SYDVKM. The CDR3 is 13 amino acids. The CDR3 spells CASSYSGVTEAFF. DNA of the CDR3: TGTGCCAGCAGTTATTCAGGGGTCACTGAAGCTTTCTTT.

In DNA, the CDR3 is TGTGCCAGCTCACCGACGACTAGCGGGGGGGCCGGTGAGCAGTTCTTC. It is translated as CASSPTTSGGAGEQFF. The chain recombines TRBV18 with TRBJ2-1, with TRBD2 identical over 14 bases. The junction had 7 bases not matched to a gene; V was cut back by 3 bases and J by 9 bases. The V gene's germline CDR1 is KGHSH and CDR2 LQKENI. This CDR3 is built from 16 residues.

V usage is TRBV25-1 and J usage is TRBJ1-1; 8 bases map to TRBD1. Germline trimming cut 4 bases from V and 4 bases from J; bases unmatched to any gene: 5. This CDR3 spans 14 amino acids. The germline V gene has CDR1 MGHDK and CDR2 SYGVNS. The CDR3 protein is CASSGGQGFTEAFF. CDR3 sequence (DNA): TGTGCCAGCAGTGGAGGACAGGGATTCACTGAAGCTTTCTTT.

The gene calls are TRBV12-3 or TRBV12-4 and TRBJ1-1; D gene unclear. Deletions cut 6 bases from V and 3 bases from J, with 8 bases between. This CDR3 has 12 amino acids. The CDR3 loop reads CASSPSDTEAFF. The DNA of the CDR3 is TGTGCCAGCAGCCCCTCGGACACTGAAGCTTTCTTT.

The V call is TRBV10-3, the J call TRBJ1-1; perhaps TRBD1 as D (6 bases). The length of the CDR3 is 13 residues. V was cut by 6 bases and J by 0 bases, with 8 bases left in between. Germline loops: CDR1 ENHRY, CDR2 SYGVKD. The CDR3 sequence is CAIRRDMNTEAFF. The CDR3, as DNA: TGTGCCATCAGGAGGGACATGAACACTGAAGCTTTCTTT.

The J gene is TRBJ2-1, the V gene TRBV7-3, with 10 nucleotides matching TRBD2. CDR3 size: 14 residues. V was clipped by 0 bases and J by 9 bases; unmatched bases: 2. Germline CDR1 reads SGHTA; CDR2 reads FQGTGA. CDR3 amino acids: CASSLTSGGSEQFF. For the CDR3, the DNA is TGTGCCAGCAGCTTAACTAGCGGGGGGAGTGAGCAGTTCTTC. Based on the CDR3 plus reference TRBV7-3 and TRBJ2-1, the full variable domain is GAGVSQTPSNKVTEKGKYVELRCDPISGHTALYWYRQSLGQGPEFLIYFQGTGAADDSGLPNDRFFAVRPEGSVSTLKIQRTERGDSAVYLCASSLTSGGSEQFFGPGTRLTVL.

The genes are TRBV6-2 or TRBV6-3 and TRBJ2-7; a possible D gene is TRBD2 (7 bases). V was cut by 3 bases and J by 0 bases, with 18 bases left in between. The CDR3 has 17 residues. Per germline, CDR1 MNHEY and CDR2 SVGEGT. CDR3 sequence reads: CASSYQTLGGGSYEQYF. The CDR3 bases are TGTGCCAGCAGTTATCAAACACTGGGAGGGGGCTCCTACGAGCAGTACTTC.

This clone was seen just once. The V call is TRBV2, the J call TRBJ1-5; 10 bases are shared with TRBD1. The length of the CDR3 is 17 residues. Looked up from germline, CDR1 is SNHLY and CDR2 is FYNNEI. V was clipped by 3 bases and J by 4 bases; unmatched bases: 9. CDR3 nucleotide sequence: TGTGCCAGCAGTGATAGGCGGGGACAGGGGAGGAATCAGCCCCAGCATTTT. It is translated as CASSDRRGQGRNQPQHF.

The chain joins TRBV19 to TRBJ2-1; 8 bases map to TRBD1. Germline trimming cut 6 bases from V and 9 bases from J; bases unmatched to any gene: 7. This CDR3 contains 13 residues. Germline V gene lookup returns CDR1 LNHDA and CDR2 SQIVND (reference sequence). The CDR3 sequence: CASSMTGVREQFF. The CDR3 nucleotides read TGTGCCAGTAGCATGACAGGGGTCCGTGAGCAGTTCTTC. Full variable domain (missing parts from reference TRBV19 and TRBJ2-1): DGGITQSPKYLFRKEGQNVTLSCEQNLNHDAMYWYRQDPGQGLRLIYYSQIVNDFQKGDIAEGYSVSREKKESFPLTVTSAQKNPTAFYLCASSMTGVREQFFGPGTRLTVL.

This CDR3 reads CASSTGYNQPQHF. The CDR3 DNA sequence: TGTGCCAGCAGCACAGGGTACAATCAGCCCCAGCATTTT. The chain has TRBV2 and TRBJ1-5; the D gene is possibly TRBD1 (6 bases). Trimming removed 6 bases from V and 3 bases from J, with 9 bases in between. Germline V CDR1 and CDR2: SNHLY, FYNNEI. The CDR3 totals 13 residues.

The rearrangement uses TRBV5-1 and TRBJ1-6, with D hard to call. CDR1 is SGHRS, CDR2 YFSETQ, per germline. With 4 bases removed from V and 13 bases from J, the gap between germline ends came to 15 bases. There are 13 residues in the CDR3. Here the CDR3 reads CASSQENGRPLHF. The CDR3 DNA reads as TGCGCCAGCAGCCAAGAAAATGGCAGGCCCCTCCACTTT.

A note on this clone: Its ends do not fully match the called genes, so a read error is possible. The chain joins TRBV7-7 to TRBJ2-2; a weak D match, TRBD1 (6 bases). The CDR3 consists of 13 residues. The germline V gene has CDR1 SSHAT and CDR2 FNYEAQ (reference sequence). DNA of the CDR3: TGTGCTAGCAGCCGCGACAGGACCGGGGAGCTGTTTTTT. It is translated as CASSRDRTGELFF.

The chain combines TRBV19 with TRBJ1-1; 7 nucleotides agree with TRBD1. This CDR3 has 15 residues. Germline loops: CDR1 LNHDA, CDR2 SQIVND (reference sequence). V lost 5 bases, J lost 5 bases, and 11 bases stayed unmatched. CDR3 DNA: TGTGCCAGTAGTTTGAGGGGGACAGCAAAGACTGAAGCTTTCTTT. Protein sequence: CASSLRGTAKTEAFF.

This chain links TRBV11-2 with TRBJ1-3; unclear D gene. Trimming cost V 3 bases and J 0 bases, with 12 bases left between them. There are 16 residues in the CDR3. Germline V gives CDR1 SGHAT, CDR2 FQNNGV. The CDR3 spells CASSFSSSPSGNTIYF. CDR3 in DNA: TGTGCCAGCAGCTTCTCTAGTTCCCCCTCTGGAAACACCATATATTTT.